This T cell receptor (beta chain) was sequenced for a study of T cell repertoires in cytomegalovirus infection. Across the whole study: Public TCR beta signature analysis indicated the presence of both CMV infection and matching HLA type.

MiXCR, run by TCRdb on the reads, gives a single entry per CDR3 protein. The sample holds around 740,000 distinct CDR3 sequences; 35% are singletons and the top ten take around 2.6%. Germline assignment: CDR1 MGHRA and CDR2 YSYEKL. The CDR3 covers 22 residues. The trim removed 0 bases at V and 0 bases at J, leaving 18 bases unmatched. Study-wide findings and caveats: HLA-C-restricted TCR beta clonotypes specific for CMV led the ex vivo response.

Concerning this clonotype: Its antigen is not known.

The receptor's source is a human donor in good health (CMV status not recorded). Some clones in this sample may be carry-over from other donors' samples. The V and J genes are TRBV4-1 and TRBJ1-5; TRBD1 matches 9 bases. Sequences were obtained from PBMCs. In DNA form, the CDR3 reads TGCGCCAGCAGCCAAGAACCTAGAGTGGGGACAGGGATTCATTATAGCAATCAGCCCCAGCATTTT. Translating it yields CASSQEPRVGTGIHYSNQPQHF.